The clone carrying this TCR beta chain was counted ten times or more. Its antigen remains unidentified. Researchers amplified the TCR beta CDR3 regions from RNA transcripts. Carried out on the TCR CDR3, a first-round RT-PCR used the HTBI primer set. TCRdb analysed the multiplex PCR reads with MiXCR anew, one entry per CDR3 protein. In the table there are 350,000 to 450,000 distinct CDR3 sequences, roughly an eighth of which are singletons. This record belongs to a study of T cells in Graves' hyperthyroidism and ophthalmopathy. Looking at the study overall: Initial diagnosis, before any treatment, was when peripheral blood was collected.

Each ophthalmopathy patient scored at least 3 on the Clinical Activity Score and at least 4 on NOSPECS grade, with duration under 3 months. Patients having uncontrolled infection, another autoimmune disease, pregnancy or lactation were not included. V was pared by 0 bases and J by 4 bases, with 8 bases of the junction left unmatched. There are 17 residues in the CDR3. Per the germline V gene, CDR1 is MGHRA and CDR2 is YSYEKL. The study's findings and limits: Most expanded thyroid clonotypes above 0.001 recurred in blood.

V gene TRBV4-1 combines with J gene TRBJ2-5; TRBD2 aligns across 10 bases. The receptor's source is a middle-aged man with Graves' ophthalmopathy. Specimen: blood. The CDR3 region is CASSQDPSGRAPETQYF. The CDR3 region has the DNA TGCGCCAGCAGCCAAGATCCAAGCGGGAGGGCCCCAGAGACCCAGTACTTC.